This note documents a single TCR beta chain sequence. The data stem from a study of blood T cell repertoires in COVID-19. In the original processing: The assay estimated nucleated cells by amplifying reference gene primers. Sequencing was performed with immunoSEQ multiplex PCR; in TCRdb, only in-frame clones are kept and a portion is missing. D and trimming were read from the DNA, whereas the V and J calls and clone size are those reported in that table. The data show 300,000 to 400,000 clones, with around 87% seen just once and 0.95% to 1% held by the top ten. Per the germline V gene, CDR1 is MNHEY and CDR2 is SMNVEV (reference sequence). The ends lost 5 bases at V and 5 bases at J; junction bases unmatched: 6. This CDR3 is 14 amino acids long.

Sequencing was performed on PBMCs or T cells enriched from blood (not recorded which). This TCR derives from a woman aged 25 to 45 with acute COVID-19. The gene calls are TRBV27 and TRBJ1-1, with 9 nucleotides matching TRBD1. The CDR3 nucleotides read TGTGCCAGCAGTCCCGGGACAGGGTGGACTGAAGCTTTCTTT. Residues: CASSPGTGWTEAFF.